This T cell receptor (beta chain) was sequenced during a study of PD-1 blockade in mismatch repair-deficient tumors. The assay was immunoSEQ multiplex PCR, and TCRdb's table has in-frame clones only and misses some. The sample gives around 100,000 clones, over 65% of which show up once; about 5.1% is in the top ten. This clone occurred once. V shed 4 bases and J 2 bases; nucleotides not matched to a gene: 6. Germline values: CDR1 SGHNT, CDR2 YYREEE (reference sequence). The CDR3 is 14 residues long. This receptor was identified in an adult with mismatch repair-deficient cancer. The chain is built from TRBV5-4 and TRBJ2-7, with 7 bases that match TRBD2. The starting material was peripheral blood, obtained 60 to 65 weeks after starting pembrolizumab. The CDR3 loop is CASSQGLLPYEQYF. CDR3 in DNA: TGTGCCAGCAGCCAGGGACTACTCCCCTACGAGCAGTACTTC.